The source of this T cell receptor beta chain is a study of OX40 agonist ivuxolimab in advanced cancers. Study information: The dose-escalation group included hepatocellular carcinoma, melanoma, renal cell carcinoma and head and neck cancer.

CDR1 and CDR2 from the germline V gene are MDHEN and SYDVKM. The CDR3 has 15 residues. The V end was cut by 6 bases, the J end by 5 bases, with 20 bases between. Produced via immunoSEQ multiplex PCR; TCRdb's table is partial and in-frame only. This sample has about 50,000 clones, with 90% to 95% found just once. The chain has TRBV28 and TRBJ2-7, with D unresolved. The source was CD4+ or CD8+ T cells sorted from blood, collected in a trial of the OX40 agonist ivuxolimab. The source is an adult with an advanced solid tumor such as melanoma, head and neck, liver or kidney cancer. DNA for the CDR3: TGTGCCAGCAGCCAACCCTACAGAATATCACACGAGCAGTACTTC. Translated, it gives CASSQPYRISHEQYF.